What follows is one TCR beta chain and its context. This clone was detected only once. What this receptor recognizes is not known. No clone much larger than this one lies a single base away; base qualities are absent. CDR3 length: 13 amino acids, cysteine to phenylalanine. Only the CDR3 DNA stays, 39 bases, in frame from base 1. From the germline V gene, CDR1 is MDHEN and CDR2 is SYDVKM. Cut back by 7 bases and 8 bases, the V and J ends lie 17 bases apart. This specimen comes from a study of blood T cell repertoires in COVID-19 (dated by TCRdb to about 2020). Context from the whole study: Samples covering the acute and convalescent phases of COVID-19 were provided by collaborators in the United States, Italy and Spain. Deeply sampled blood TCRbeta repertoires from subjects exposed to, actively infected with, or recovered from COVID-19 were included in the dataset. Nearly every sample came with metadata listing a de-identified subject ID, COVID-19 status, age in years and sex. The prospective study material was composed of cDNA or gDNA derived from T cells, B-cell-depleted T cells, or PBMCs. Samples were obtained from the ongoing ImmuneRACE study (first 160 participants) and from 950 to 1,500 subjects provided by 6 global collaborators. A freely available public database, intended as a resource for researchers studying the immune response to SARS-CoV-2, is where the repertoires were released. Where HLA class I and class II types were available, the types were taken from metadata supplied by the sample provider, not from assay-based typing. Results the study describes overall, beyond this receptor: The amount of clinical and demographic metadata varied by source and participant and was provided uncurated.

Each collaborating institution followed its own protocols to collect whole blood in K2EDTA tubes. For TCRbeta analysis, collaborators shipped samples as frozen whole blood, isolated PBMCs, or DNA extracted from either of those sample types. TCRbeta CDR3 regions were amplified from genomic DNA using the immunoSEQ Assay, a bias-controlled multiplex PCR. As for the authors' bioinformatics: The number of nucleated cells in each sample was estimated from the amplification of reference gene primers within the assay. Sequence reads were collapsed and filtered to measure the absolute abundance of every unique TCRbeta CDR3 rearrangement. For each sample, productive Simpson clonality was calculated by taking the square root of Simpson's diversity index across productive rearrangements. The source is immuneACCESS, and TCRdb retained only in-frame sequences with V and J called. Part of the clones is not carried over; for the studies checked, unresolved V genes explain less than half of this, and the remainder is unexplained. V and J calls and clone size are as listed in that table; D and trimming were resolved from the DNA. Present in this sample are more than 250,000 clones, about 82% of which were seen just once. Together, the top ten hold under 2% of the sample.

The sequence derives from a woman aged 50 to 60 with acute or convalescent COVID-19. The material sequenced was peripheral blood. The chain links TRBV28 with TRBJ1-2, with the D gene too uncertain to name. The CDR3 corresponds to CASMNGVQGGYTF. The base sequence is TGTGCCAGCATGAACGGGGTACAAGGAGGCTACACCTTC.